The present entry profiles one T cell receptor beta chain with its context. This specimen comes from a study of blood T cell repertoires in COVID-19. Study in general: Sources were T cells, B-cell-depleted T cells, or PBMCs; the material itself was cDNA or gDNA.

Germline V gives CDR1 SGHRS, CDR2 YFSETQ. This CDR3 comprises 16 residues. V was pared by 2 bases and J by 2 bases, with 8 bases of the junction left unmatched. Data came from immunoSEQ multiplex PCR; TCRdb stores just in-frame clones and leaves some out. The sample carries some 68,000 clones, roughly nine tenths recorded once. The sequence derives from a man aged 40-55 years with COVID-19, enrolled during active disease. This chain connects TRBV5-1 to TRBJ2-3; 7 bases align to TRBD1. Sequencing input: peripheral blood. CDR3 DNA sequence: TGCGCCAGCAGCTTAGGGGGCAGGCCCGACACAGATACGCAGTATTTT. Translating it yields CASSLGGRPDTDTQYF.